Each of the 23 T cell receptor beta chains below was sequenced from the same sample in a study of regulatory T cells in long-lasting Graves disease (dated by TCRdb to 2020 to 2022). The time point label for this specimen denotes: newly diagnosed GD, antithyroid drugs for less than 3 months. For both TCR sequencing and RNA sequencing, RNA was extracted from PBMCs in TRIzol. The library came from multiplex PCR. Sequencing used an Illumina HiSeq 4000. To build TCR beta libraries, CDR3 regions were amplified by Arm-PCR using iRepertoire HTBI primers. TCRdb cleaned the public reads at Q25 with fastp, built clones with MiXCR and kept in-frame beta chains. Rows with a matching CDR3 protein are joined into one entry that keeps the most common DNA and genes. This sample has about 500,000 distinct CDR3 sequences in its table, and around 13% of those were observed once. The biggest ten clones account for 8% to 10% of the sample.

In addition, the sample was reused for a study of T cells in Graves' hyperthyroidism and ophthalmopathy.

The specimen was peripheral blood mononuclear cells (PBMCs), collected at new diagnosis, from a patient treated with antithyroid drugs. The origin of the receptors is a woman between 25 and 40 years old with Graves disease. Donor details come from another sample of the same person, matched by shared clones.

J is TRBJ1-3 and V is TRBV10-3, with D maybe TRBD1 (5 bases). CDR3 length equals 16 residues. V was cut by 3 bases and J by 2 bases, with 14 bases left in between. The germline gives CDR1 ENHRY, CDR2 SYGVKD. This CDR3 is CAISDPVTATGNTIYF. In DNA form, the CDR3 reads TGTGCCATCAGTGACCCGGTGACAGCGACTGGAAACACCATATATTTT.

Ten or more counts support this clonotype. DNA of the CDR3: TGTGCCAGCAGTTTTGGGGGGTCGCAAGGGGCAACTGAAGCTTTCTTT. Protein sequence: CASSFGGSQGATEAFF. V and J are TRBV27 and TRBJ1-1, with a weak D call TRBD1 (5 bases). The CDR3 length is 16 residues. With 3 bases removed from V and 5 bases from J, the gap between germline ends came to 19 bases. Germline lookup yields CDR1 MNHEY and CDR2 SMNVEV (reference sequence).

This clonotype was counted only a few times. This chain links TRBV5-1 with TRBJ2-5; D perhaps matches TRBD1 (6 bases). This CDR3 contains 14 residues. Germline V gene data show CDR1 as SGHRS and CDR2 as YFSETQ. Trimming took 0 bases from V and 6 from J, leaving 12 bases between them. The CDR3 is CASSLAAGAKTQYF. The CDR3 bases are TGCGCCAGCAGCTTGGCCGCAGGGGCAAAGACCCAGTACTTC. Looking up the rest from reference TRBV5-1 and TRBJ2-5 gives the full variable domain: KAGVTQTPRYLIKTRGQQVTLSCSPISGHRSVSWYQQTPGQGLQFLFEYFSETQRNKGNFPGRFSGRQFSNSRSEMNVSTLELGDSALYLCASSLAAGAKTQYFGPGTRLLVL.

This clonotype was seen only a few times. Germline and junction disagree at one end, which may indicate a read error. The chain is built from TRBV18 and TRBJ1-2; D gene uncertain. Germline CDR1 KGHSH, CDR2 LQKENI. This CDR3 has 14 residues. CDR3 loop: CASSLVASNYGHTF. The DNA of the CDR3 is TGTGCCAGCTCACTCGTGGCCTCTAACTATGGCCACACCTTC.

This chain links TRBV6-5 with TRBJ2-7; D may be TRBD2 (5 bases). V was cut by 2 bases and J by 0 bases, with 11 bases left in between. This CDR3 has 15 residues. CDR1 MNHEY and CDR2 SVGAGI come from the germline V gene. CDR3 in amino acids: CASSYGRRSSYEQYF. The CDR3 DNA is TGTGCCAGCAGTTACGGGCGGAGGAGCTCCTACGAGCAGTACTTC.

This clonotype showed up many times. J is TRBJ1-4 and V is TRBV2; a possible D gene is TRBD1 (6 bases). CDR1 is SNHLY and CDR2 is FYNNEI in the germline V gene. The CDR3 runs 16 residues. V was cut by 1 base and J by 7 bases, with 16 bases left in between. This chain's CDR3 is CASSEGTANGAEKLFF. The CDR3 DNA reads as TGTGCCAGCAGTGAAGGGACAGCTAATGGGGCTGAAAAACTGTTTTTT.

This clonotype occurred many times. The V call is TRBV6-5, the J call TRBJ1-4, with D hard to call. This CDR3 is built from 14 residues. CDR1 is MNHEY, CDR2 SVGAGI, per germline. Trimming cost V 0 bases and J 8 bases, with 10 bases left between them. CDR3 sequence: CASSYSFQGEKLFF. The CDR3 DNA reads as TGTGCCAGCAGTTACTCGTTCCAAGGCGAAAAACTGTTTTTT.

This clonotype occurred many times. Its ends do not fully match the called genes, so a read error is possible. The chain combines TRBV2 with TRBJ2-7, with 10 bases identical to TRBD1. Germline assignment: CDR1 SNHLY and CDR2 FYNNEI. This CDR3 has 11 residues. The DNA for the CDR3 is TGTGCCAGCAGTGAAGAGGGACAGGGGAACTTC. Protein sequence: CASSEEGQGNF.

This clonotype was detected many times. The V gene is TRBV6-1, the J gene TRBJ2-7; 10 nucleotides match TRBD2. V was clipped by 5 bases and J by 3 bases; unmatched bases: 7. The CDR3 loop spans 15 amino acids. CDR1 and CDR2 from the germline V gene are MNHNS and SASEGT. This chain's CDR3 is CASSTLLAGVYEQYF. CDR3 bases: TGTGCCAGCAGTACCCTGCTAGCGGGAGTCTACGAGCAGTACTTC.

This clonotype was recorded many times. The V call is TRBV30, the J call TRBJ2-1; 7 bases match TRBD1. V shed 5 bases and J 4 bases; nucleotides not matched to a gene: 11. The CDR3 runs to 15 residues. CDR1 GTSNPN and CDR2 SVGIG come from the germline V gene (reference sequence). The CDR3 loop reads CAWGGLGQQYNEQFF. The CDR3 nucleotides are TGTGCCTGGGGAGGTTTGGGACAGCAGTACAATGAGCAGTTCTTC.

This clonotype was recorded many times. CDR3 region: CASSLGLAGDLTSYNEQFF. DNA for the CDR3: TGTGCCAGCAGCTTAGGACTAGCGGGGGACCTCACCTCCTACAATGAGCAGTTCTTC. The chain combines TRBV7-2 with TRBJ2-1; TRBD2 aligns across 12 bases. The V segment lost 1 base and the J segment 0 bases; nucleotides outside the gene matches: 7. CDR3 size: 19 residues. CDR1 and CDR2 (germline): SGHTA, FQGNSA. Supplemented by reference TRBV7-2 and TRBJ2-1, the full variable domain reads GAGVSQSPSNKVTEKGKDVELRCDPISGHTALYWYRQSLGQGLEFLIYFQGNSAPDKSGLPSDRFSAERTGGSVSTLTIQRTQQEDSAVYLCASSLGLAGDLTSYNEQFFGPGTRLTVL.

In this sample, this clonotype turned up many times. V and J are TRBV28 and TRBJ2-5; TRBD1 matches at 12 bases. The CDR3 spans 17 residues. Germline-derived CDR1 and CDR2 are MDHEN and SYDVKM. Germline trimming cut 3 bases from V and 5 bases from J; bases unmatched to any gene: 10. CDR3 DNA sequence: TGTGCCAGCAGTTTCTCTCCGGGACAGGGGGCACACGAGACCCAGTACTTC. Amino acid sequence: CASSFSPGQGAHETQYF. The complete variable domain, with remaining parts taken from reference TRBV28 and TRBJ2-5, reads DVKVTQSSRYLVKRTGEKVFLECVQDMDHENMFWYRQDPGLGLRLIYFSYDVKMKEKGDIPEGYSVSREKKERFSLILESASTNQTSMYLCASSFSPGQGAHETQYFGPGTRLLVL.

There are many counts of this clonotype. This rearrangement joins TRBV6-1 to TRBJ2-7, with 7 nucleotides matching TRBD2. V shed 5 bases and J 0 bases; nucleotides not matched to a gene: 4. This CDR3 is 14 amino acids long. Germline CDR1 and CDR2: MNHNS and SASEGT. The CDR3 here is CASSPLAASYEQYF. The CDR3 bases are TGTGCCAGCAGTCCTCTAGCGGCCTCCTACGAGCAGTACTTC.

This clonotype has more than one count but fewer than ten. The rearrangement links TRBV10-2 to TRBJ1-1; TRBD1 aligns across 8 bases. This CDR3 contains 13 residues. Germline-derived CDR1 and CDR2 are WSHSY and SAAADI. Unmatched junction bases numbered 5, after V lost 7 bases and J lost 4 bases. The CDR3 here is CASNQGARTEAFF. The DNA for the CDR3 is TGCGCCAGCAACCAGGGGGCTCGCACTGAAGCTTTCTTT.

There are many counts of this clonotype. This rearrangement joins TRBV2 to TRBJ2-7; TRBD1 matches at 11 bases. The CDR3 extends over 14 amino acids. CDR1 SNHLY and CDR2 FYNNEI come from the germline V gene. V lost 6 bases, J lost 5 bases, and 6 bases stayed unmatched. CDR3 protein: CASRKGQGDHEQYF. The DNA of the CDR3 is TGTGCCAGCAGAAAGGGACAGGGGGACCACGAGCAGTACTTC.

Many counts were recorded for this clonotype. V and J are TRBV9 and TRBJ2-7; 7 nucleotides match TRBD1. The length of the CDR3 is 14 residues. J was trimmed by 2 bases and V by 0 bases; bases with no gene match: 2. Germline lookup yields CDR1 SGDLS and CDR2 YYNGEE. The DNA for the CDR3 is TGTGCCAGCAGCGTAGCGGGACAGCCCTACGAGCAGTACTTC. This codes for CASSVAGQPYEQYF.

The chain is built from TRBV28 and TRBJ2-1; no clear D. The germline gives CDR1 MDHEN, CDR2 SYDVKM. CDR3 length: 12 amino acids. Deletions cut 7 bases from V and 6 bases from J, with 10 bases between. The CDR3 here is CASTRRPNEQFF. DNA of the CDR3: TGTGCCAGCACTCGGCGGCCCAATGAGCAGTTCTTC.

In this sample, this clonotype turned up a few times. This chain links TRBV28 with TRBJ1-1; D uncertain. Germline V gives CDR1 MDHEN, CDR2 SYDVKM. This CDR3 has 14 amino acids. Trimming took 5 bases from V and 6 from J, leaving 16 bases between them. CDR3 DNA sequence: TGTGCCAGCAGTCGGACGTCGGCGAGCGCTGAAGCTTTCTTT. Protein product: CASSRTSASAEAFF.

This clonotype was recorded many times. The CDR3 here is CATSDLRQQQYF. DNA of the CDR3: TGTGCCACCAGTGATTTGCGTCAGCAGCAGTACTTC. The chain joins TRBV24-1 to TRBJ2-7, with D unresolved. Trimming shortened V by 0 bases and J by 8 bases, and 7 bases separated the two germline ends. Germline assignment: CDR1 KGHDR and CDR2 SFDVKD. This CDR3 region has 12 residues.

This clonotype was picked up many times. CDR3 sequence: CAISEWDGNYEQYF. The CDR3 region has the DNA TGTGCCATCAGTGAGTGGGACGGTAACTACGAGCAGTACTTC. V gene TRBV10-3 combines with J gene TRBJ2-7; D possibly matches TRBD1 or TRBD2 (5 bases each). Trimming shortened V by 1 base and J by 3 bases, and 10 bases separated the two germline ends. Germline CDR1 ENHRY, CDR2 SYGVKD. The CDR3 has 14 residues.

This clonotype was recorded at least ten times. V usage is TRBV20-1 and J usage is TRBJ2-3; D is perhaps TRBD2 (5 bases). Looked up from germline, CDR1 is DFQATT and CDR2 is SNEGSKA (reference sequence). Trimming pared 0 bases from V and 4 bases from J, leaving 17 bases between. CDR3 size: 16 residues. CDR3 in DNA: TGCAGTGCTAGAGATGCTCGTAGTTTAGCGCCAGATACGCAGTATTTT. Translated, it gives CSARDARSLAPDTQYF.

The chain links TRBV28 to TRBJ1-5; 8 bases map to TRBD1. CDR3 length: 15 residues. V dropped 3 bases and J dropped 4; count of bases not matched to a gene: 5. CDR1 is MDHEN and CDR2 is SYDVKM in the germline V gene. In DNA, the CDR3 is TGTGCCAGCAGTTTTACGTGGACAGGGAATCAGCCCCAGCATTTT. It translates to CASSFTWTGNQPQHF. The full variable domain, completed using reference TRBV28 and TRBJ1-5, is DVKVTQSSRYLVKRTGEKVFLECVQDMDHENMFWYRQDPGLGLRLIYFSYDVKMKEKGDIPEGYSVSREKKERFSLILESASTNQTSMYLCASSFTWTGNQPQHFGDGTRLSIL.

This clonotype was seen a few times. The J gene is TRBJ1-4, the V gene TRBV6-1, with 9 positions matching TRBD1. V was pared by 8 bases and J by 8 bases, with 15 bases of the junction left unmatched. This CDR3 is 16 amino acids long. Germline loops: CDR1 MNHNS, CDR2 SASEGT. The CDR3 bases are TGTGCCAGCGGAACCGGGACAGGGCGTTTAAAGGAAAAACTGTTTTTT. Protein: CASGTGTGRLKEKLFF.